This entry lists 13 T cell receptor beta chains sequenced from one sample in a study of cytomegalovirus exposure and HLA in healthy donors. PCR employed 60 Vbeta and 13 Jbeta primers. Assay used: immunoSEQ multiplex PCR; TCRdb lists only in-frame clones, some missing. The repertoire holds some 130,000 clones, with more than 7.5% as singletons. The sequenced sample consisted of PBMCs. The source is a man aged 45-60 years in good health and CMV-seronegative.

This clone has more than one count but fewer than ten. This chain joins TRBV6-4 and TRBJ1-2; D remains ambiguous. This CDR3 spans 16 amino acids. Germline loops: CDR1 MRHNA, CDR2 SNTAGT. Trimming took off 11 bases at V and 2 bases at J, with 24 bases between the two ends. The CDR3 sequence is CAGSLRATSPNYGYTF. The CDR3 DNA reads TGTGCCGGTTCCCTGAGGGCAACCTCCCCCAACTATGGCTACACCTTC.

The table lists this clone with a few counts. The same CDR3 also results from other DNA sequences found in this sample. The chain recombines TRBV30 with TRBJ2-5; the D is unclear. This CDR3 is 13 amino acids long. Trimming removed 2 bases from V and 2 bases from J, with 9 bases in between. Germline CDR1 reads GTSNPN; CDR2 reads SVGIG (reference sequence). The CDR3 spells CAWSRGVQETQYF. DNA for the CDR3: TGTGCCTGGAGTCGTGGAGTTCAAGAGACCCAGTACTTC.

The chain employs TRBV19 and TRBJ1-5, with 7 bases identical to TRBD1. With 5 bases clipped from V and 4 bases from J, the junction kept 2 bases outside the gene matches. Germline V CDR1 and CDR2: LNHDA, SQIVND (reference sequence). This CDR3 spans 13 amino acids. For the CDR3, the DNA is TGTGCCAGTAGTGACAGGGAAAATCAGCCCCAGCATTTT. It yields the protein CASSDRENQPQHF. Together with reference TRBV19 and TRBJ1-5, the CDR3 gives the full variable domain: DGGITQSPKYLFRKEGQNVTLSCEQNLNHDAMYWYRQDPGQGLRLIYYSQIVNDFQKGDIAEGYSVSREKKESFPLTVTSAQKNPTAFYLCASSDRENQPQHFGDGTRLSIL.

This sequence joins TRBV19 and TRBJ2-3, with 7 positions matching TRBD2. This CDR3 spans 16 amino acids. V trimming: 4 bases; J trimming: 3 bases; junction bases outside the gene matches: 10. CDR1 is LNHDA and CDR2 is SQIVND in the germline V gene (reference sequence). The CDR3: CASSSSSGGRTDTQYF. The CDR3 DNA follows: TGTGCCAGTAGTAGCTCTAGCGGAGGGCGGACAGATACGCAGTATTTT.

This clone turned up a few times. This chain uses TRBV4-2 with TRBJ2-7, with 8 positions matching TRBD1. Germline V CDR1 and CDR2: LGHNA, YNFKEQ. This CDR3 has 17 amino acids. The V segment lost 4 bases and the J segment 0 bases; nucleotides outside the gene matches: 11. The CDR3 DNA reads as TGTGCCAGCAGCCCTGGGGCAGGGGGCCAGAGCTCCTACGAGCAGTACTTC. Translating it yields CASSPGAGGQSSYEQYF.

V usage is TRBV27 and J usage is TRBJ2-3; 8 nucleotides match TRBD1. The V gene end was trimmed by 2 bases and the J gene end by 2 bases; junction bases not matched to a gene: 6. Germline V CDR1 and CDR2: MNHEY, SMNVEV (reference sequence). The CDR3 extends over 16 amino acids. CDR3 sequence: CASSLGQGIYTDTQYF. For the CDR3, the DNA is TGTGCCAGCAGTTTAGGACAGGGTATATACACAGATACGCAGTATTTT.

This clone was observed a handful of times. J is TRBJ2-7 and V is TRBV29-1; 7 nucleotides line up with TRBD1. J was trimmed by 2 bases and V by 7 bases; bases with no gene match: 2. Germline-derived CDR1 and CDR2 are SQVTM and ANQGSEA. The CDR3 covers 11 residues. Here the CDR3 DNA reads TGCAGCGCGGGACAGACCTACGAGCAGTACTTC. It codes for CSAGQTYEQYF.

This clone was picked up a small number of times. One end of the junction does not line up with germline, which may come from a read error. The V and J genes are TRBV6-1 and TRBJ1-1; 9 bases fit TRBD1. Per the germline V gene, CDR1 is MNHNS and CDR2 is SASEGT. The CDR3 covers 14 residues. In nucleotides, the CDR3 is TGTGCCAGCGGGCGACAGGGGGGGAACGCTGAAGCTTTCTTT. As protein: CASGRQGGNAEAFF.

V and J are TRBV5-1 and TRBJ2-2; 7 bases are a match to TRBD1. V shed 4 bases and J 1 base; nucleotides not matched to a gene: 4. This CDR3 comprises 15 residues. Germline V lookup: CDR1 SGHRS, CDR2 YFSETQ. CDR3 residues: CASSTRQGNTGELFF. The CDR3 bases are TGCGCCAGCAGCACTCGACAGGGGAACACCGGGGAGCTGTTTTTT.

The table lists this clone with a few counts. The chain combines TRBV6-5 with TRBJ2-7, with 7 bases that match TRBD1. Germline V gene lookup returns CDR1 MNHEY and CDR2 SVGAGI. V dropped 5 bases and J dropped 6; count of bases not matched to a gene: 7. The CDR3 has 13 amino acids. CDR3 DNA sequence: TGTGCCAGCAGTGAACAGGGGCCGGGCGAGCAGTACTTC. Its protein product is CASSEQGPGEQYF.

This clone has a handful of counts. The chain links TRBV28 to TRBJ1-5, with 10 bases lining up with TRBD1. With 5 bases clipped from V and 2 bases from J, the junction kept 15 bases outside the gene matches. This CDR3 is 19 amino acids long. Germline loops: CDR1 MDHEN, CDR2 SYDVKM. The CDR3 here is CASSPPGGTGDTGNQPQHF. The CDR3 bases are TGTGCCAGCAGTCCCCCTGGGGGGACAGGGGATACTGGCAATCAGCCCCAGCATTTT.

The gene calls are TRBV7-4 and TRBJ1-2; a weak D match, TRBD1 (6 bases). This CDR3 contains 12 residues. The V gene's germline CDR1 is SGHVT and CDR2 SQSDAQ. Between the trimmed V and J ends, which lost 7 bases and 10 bases, there was a span of 16 bases. The CDR3 DNA sequence: TGTGCCAGCAACCAATCGGGACATGACTACACCTTC. Amino acids: CASNQSGHDYTF.

This clone was detected only a few times. The chain joins TRBV5-7 to TRBJ2-7, with TRBD1 matching 10 bases. TRBV5-7 is an ORF, with its function uncertain. This CDR3 region has 15 residues. After removal of 8 bases from V and 5 bases from J, the junction contained 13 bases not matched to a gene. The CDR3 region is CASSPGTGESHEQYF. CDR3 DNA: TGTGCCAGTAGCCCCGGGACAGGGGAATCCCACGAGCAGTACTTC.